This TCR beta chain was sequenced in a study of T-cell reconstitution after alpha-beta-depleted transplantation in children. Preparation of the TCRbeta library involved a method that used unique molecular identifiers. TCRdb used MiXCR to reprocess the PCR reads, holding one entry per CDR3 protein. The top ten clones hold about 4.2% of a sample with about 600,000 distinct CDR3 sequences, approximately 10% of them seen once. Ten or more counts support this clonotype. Between the trimmed V and J ends, which lost 7 bases and 0 bases, there was a span of 7 bases. In germline, CDR1 is SNHLY, CDR2 FYNNEI. The CDR3 covers 13 residues.

The sequencing here drew on PBMCs from the stem cell graft donor, taken from the stem cell graft. V gene TRBV2 combines with J gene TRBJ2-1; D gene uncertain. The receptor was derived from a human donor who donated a stem cell graft to a child with acute myeloid leukemia. The chain's CDR3 is CASMVSSYNEQFF. Written as DNA, the CDR3 is TGTGCCAGCATGGTCAGCTCCTACAATGAGCAGTTCTTC.